Presented here are 17 T cell receptor beta chains from one specimen sequenced in a study of shared clonotypes between healthy human individuals. TCRdb's copy holds only in-frame clones and misses some; the assay was immunoSEQ multiplex PCR. The top ten hold 1.5% to 2% of the sample, which has roughly 700,000 clones, roughly 70% seen once. Sequencing input: memory CD4+ T cells sorted from blood. Indicated subset: CD45RA-negative fraction. These TCRs come from a woman in her thirties in good health.

V and J are TRBV15 and TRBJ1-2; D unclear. Trimming pared 1 base from V and 8 bases from J, leaving 8 bases between. Germline V gives CDR1 LNHNV, CDR2 YYDKDF (reference sequence). CDR3 length: 12 amino acids. The CDR3 coding sequence is TGTGCCACCAGCAGAGCGGAGGGAGGCTACACCTTC. Encoded protein: CATSRAEGGYTF.

V is TRBV28 and J is TRBJ1-2; no reliable D call. The length of the CDR3 is 13 residues. Germline-derived CDR1 and CDR2 are MDHEN and SYDVKM. V lost 3 bases to trimming and J lost 4 bases, with 9 bases between them. CDR3 loop: CASSFLRTYGYTF. CDR3 nucleotide sequence: TGTGCCAGCAGTTTCCTACGGACCTATGGCTACACCTTC.

This sequence joins TRBV5-6 and TRBJ1-5; no firm D call. This CDR3 contains 12 residues. With 2 bases removed from V and 6 bases from J, the gap between germline ends came to 6 bases. CDR1 and CDR2 (germline): SGHDT, YYEEEE. CDR3 nucleotides: TGTGCCAGCAGCTTCACCGGTCAGCCCCAGCATTTT. Its protein is CASSFTGQPQHF.

The chain carries TRBV15 and TRBJ2-5; the D gene is possibly TRBD1 (5 bases). CDR3 length: 15 residues. The ends were cut back, 0 bases at V and 3 bases at J, with 11 bases in the middle. The germline gives CDR1 LNHNV, CDR2 YYDKDF (reference sequence). The CDR3, as DNA: TGTGCCACCAGCAGAGATCTGGGCAGGGAAGAGACCCAGTACTTC. This sequence encodes CATSRDLGREETQYF.

The V gene is TRBV5-1, the J gene TRBJ1-2; no definite D call. The germline V gene encodes CDR1 SGHRS and CDR2 YFSETQ. Between the trimmed V and J ends, which lost 4 bases and 0 bases, there was a span of 13 bases. The CDR3 has 15 amino acids. CDR3 nucleotides: TGCGCCAGCAGCCAGTTGACGCCAGCTAACTATGGCTACACCTTC. This translates into CASSQLTPANYGYTF. Full variable domain (outside the CDR3, taken from reference TRBV5-1 and TRBJ1-2): KAGVTQTPRYLIKTRGQQVTLSCSPISGHRSVSWYQQTPGQGLQFLFEYFSETQRNKGNFPGRFSGRQFSNSRSEMNVSTLELGDSALYLCASSQLTPANYGYTFGSGTRLTVV.

The chain recombines TRBV29-1 with TRBJ2-7; D could derive from TRBD1 or TRBD2 (5 bases each). This CDR3 has 14 amino acids. The germline gives CDR1 SQVTM, CDR2 ANQGSEA. Trimming pared 2 bases from V and 0 bases from J, leaving 11 bases between. CDR3 region: CSVEFRDGSYEQYF. The CDR3 DNA is TGCAGCGTTGAATTCCGGGACGGCTCCTACGAGCAGTACTTC.

The chain employs TRBV11-3 and TRBJ2-3; 12 bases agree with TRBD2. Losses at the gene ends were 1 base for V and 2 bases for J; bases not matched to a gene: 4. Germline V CDR1 and CDR2: SGHNT, YENEEA. The CDR3 totals 17 residues. The CDR3 loop is CASSLGLAGGDTDTQYF. CDR3 nucleotides: TGTGCCAGCAGCTTAGGCCTAGCGGGAGGGGACACAGATACGCAGTATTTT.

The gene calls are TRBV15 and TRBJ1-2, with D unclear. The CDR3 runs to 16 residues. V lost 0 bases and J lost 2, with 13 bases in between. Germline values: CDR1 LNHNV, CDR2 YYDKDF (reference sequence). Written as DNA, the CDR3 is TGTGCCACCAGCAGAGATGGGGTGACGTTAAACTATGGCTACACCTTC. Translating gives CATSRDGVTLNYGYTF.

This CDR3 is CASSLAGYDGELFF. For the CDR3, the DNA is TGTGCCAGCAGTTTAGCTGGGTATGACGGGGAGCTGTTTTTT. V gene TRBV27 combines with J gene TRBJ2-2; D uncertain. The CDR3 runs to 14 residues. V was cut by 2 bases and J by 7 bases, with 11 bases left in between. In germline, CDR1 is MNHEY, CDR2 SMNVEV (reference sequence).

Regarding this clone: In the same sample, other DNA sequences code for this CDR3. V gene TRBV28 combines with J gene TRBJ2-5; tentatively, D is TRBD2 (7 bases). In germline, CDR1 is MDHEN, CDR2 SYDVKM. This CDR3 is 14 amino acids long. The V end lost 2 bases, the J end lost 5 bases, and 12 bases lay between the germline ends. This CDR3 reads CASSLRGGMETQYF. The CDR3 DNA sequence: TGTGCCAGCAGTTTAAGGGGGGGTATGGAGACCCAGTACTTC.

This clone showed up just once. The chain combines TRBV7-2 with TRBJ2-1; tentative D call: TRBD2 (6 bases). Per germline, CDR1 SGHTA and CDR2 FQGNSA. This CDR3 is built from 13 residues. The V gene lost 8 bases and the J gene lost 6 bases, with 14 bases spanning the gap. The CDR3 bases are TGTGCCAGCCGCCTCGGGACTGTCAATGAGCAGTTCTTC. This codes for CASRLGTVNEQFF.

In this sample, this clone turned up once. The chain uses TRBV6-1 and TRBJ2-2; possible D gene TRBD1, 5 bases. V gave up 2 bases and J gave up 5 bases, with 15 bases separating them. The CDR3 totals 16 residues. Germline V gene lookup returns CDR1 MNHNS and CDR2 SASEGT. The CDR3 DNA is TGTGCCAGCAGTGAACCAGACGGCAGGGCGACCGGGGAGCTGTTTTTT. Translating gives CASSEPDGRATGELFF.

This clone was recorded once. The chain uses TRBV6-1 and TRBJ2-7; TRBD2 matches at 9 bases. CDR3 size: 14 residues. V was pared by 4 bases and J by 6 bases, with 7 bases of the junction left unmatched. Germline V lookup: CDR1 MNHNS, CDR2 SASEGT. The CDR3 loop is CASSGLSGRSEQYF. DNA of the CDR3: TGTGCCAGCAGTGGCTTGAGCGGGAGGAGCGAGCAGTACTTC.

The J gene is TRBJ1-5, the V gene TRBV6-5, with a weak D call TRBD1 (5 bases). This CDR3 region has 13 residues. In germline, CDR1 is MNHEY, CDR2 SVGAGI. Trimming pared 10 bases from V and 6 bases from J, leaving 16 bases between. The CDR3 bases are TGTGCCACACGTGAGGGGCGCGGTCAGCCCCAGCATTTT. It yields the protein CATREGRGQPQHF.

This clone has at least ten counts. This rearrangement joins TRBV7-8 to TRBJ2-7; the D is unclear. Trimming removed 5 bases from V and 4 bases from J, with 15 bases in between. The CDR3 extends over 14 amino acids. Germline loops: CDR1 SGHVS, CDR2 FQNEAQ. The CDR3 spells CASSPGGRSYEQYF. Here the CDR3 DNA reads TGTGCCAGCAGCCCCGGTGGCAGATCTTACGAGCAGTACTTC.

This clone was seen only a few times. Other nucleotide sequences in the sample specify the same CDR3. The V call is TRBV18, the J call TRBJ2-1; D is ambiguous. The CDR3 extends over 12 amino acids. Per germline, CDR1 KGHSH and CDR2 LQKENI. Trimming took off 2 bases at V and 7 bases at J, with 6 bases between the two ends. CDR3 coding DNA: TGTGCCAGCTCACCAAGGGAAAATGAGCAGTTCTTC. It is translated as CASSPRENEQFF.

In this sample, this clone turned up a few times. The chain links TRBV2 to TRBJ2-1, with 11 bases matching TRBD2. Trimming removed 6 bases from V and 8 bases from J; junction bases left unmatched: 6. Germline V gives CDR1 SNHLY, CDR2 FYNNEI. This CDR3 has 14 residues. For the CDR3, the DNA is TGTGCCAGCAGCTTTAGCGGGAGGGAAGATGAGCAGTTCTTC. Residues: CASSFSGREDEQFF.